This T cell receptor (beta chain) emerged from a study of blood T cell repertoires in COVID-19. Study summary: Some COVID-19 samples were acute and others convalescent; all came from the United States, Italy and Spain. Sources were T cells, B-cell-depleted T cells, or PBMCs; the material itself was cDNA or gDNA.

Source study methods: Estimates of nucleated cell counts were drawn from the amplification of reference gene primers. Clones were sequenced by immunoSEQ multiplex PCR, and TCRdb holds only the in-frame ones, with some missing. Clonal size and the V and J genes are those of that table, whereas D and trimming came from the DNA. The sample consists of around 260,000 clones, about 87% of them appearing once. This clonotype originated in a woman in her forties or fifties with acute or convalescent COVID-19. Sequenced: peripheral blood.

The CDR3 here is CASSDYSNQPQHF. CDR3 bases: TGTGCCAGCAGTGACTATAGCAATCAGCCCCAGCATTTT. V and J are TRBV2 and TRBJ1-5; D gene unclear. V lost 3 bases to trimming and J lost 0 bases, with 3 bases between them. This CDR3 has 13 amino acids. CDR1 SNHLY and CDR2 FYNNEI come from the germline V gene.